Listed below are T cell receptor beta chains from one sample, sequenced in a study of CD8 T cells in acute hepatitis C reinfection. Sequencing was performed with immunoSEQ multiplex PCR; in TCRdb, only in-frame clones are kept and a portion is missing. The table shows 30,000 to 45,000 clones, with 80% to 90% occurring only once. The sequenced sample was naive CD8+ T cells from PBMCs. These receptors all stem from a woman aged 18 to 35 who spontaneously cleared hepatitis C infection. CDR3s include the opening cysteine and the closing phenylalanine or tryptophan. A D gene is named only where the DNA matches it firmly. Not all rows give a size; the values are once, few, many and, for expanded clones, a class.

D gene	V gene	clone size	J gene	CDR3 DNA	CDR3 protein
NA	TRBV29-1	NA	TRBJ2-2	TGCAGCGTTGATTTCGAGGACCCAGACACCGGGGAGCTGTTTTTT	CSVDFEDPDTGELFF
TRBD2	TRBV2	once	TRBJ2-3	TGTGCCAGCAGGGGCGAGACTAGCGGAACTAGCACAGATACGCAGTATTTT	CASRGETSGTSTDTQYF
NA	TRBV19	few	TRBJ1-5	TGTGCCAGTGGCGTAGACTTTCTGCCCCAGCATTTT	CASGVDFLPQHF
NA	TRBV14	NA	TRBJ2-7	TGTGCCAGCAGCCAAAAGCAGGGGACCTCCACCTACGAGCAGTACTTC	CASSQKQGTSTYEQYF
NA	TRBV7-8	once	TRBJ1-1	TGTGCCAGCAGCTTAGGATCGCAGAGTCCGAACACTGAAGCTTTCTTT	CASSLGSQSPNTEAFF
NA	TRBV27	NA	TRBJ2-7	TGTGCCAGCAGTTTTAGTACCTTTGACGAGCAGTACTTC	CASSFSTFDEQYF
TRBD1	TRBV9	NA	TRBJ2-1	TGTGCCAGCAGTTCTACCGGGACAGGGTTCAATGAGCAGTTCTTC	CASSSTGTGFNEQFF
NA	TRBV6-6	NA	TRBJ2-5	TGTGCCAGCAGTTACCGTGAAGAGACCCAGTACTTC	CASSYREETQYF
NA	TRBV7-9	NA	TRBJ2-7	TGTGCCAGCAGCTTAGCCTCGTGGGGTAGCGAGCAGTACTTC	CASSLASWGSEQYF
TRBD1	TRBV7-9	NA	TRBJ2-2	TGTGCCAGCAGCAAGGACAGGGGACGGACCGGGGAGCTGTTTTTT	CASSKDRGRTGELFF
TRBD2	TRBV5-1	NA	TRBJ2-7	TGCGCCAGCCAACCCTTAGGGACTAGTCTCGACGAGCAGTACTTC	CASQPLGTSLDEQYF
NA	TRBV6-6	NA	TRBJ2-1	TGTGCCAGCAGTTACCTGACAGAAACCCTCAATGAGCAGTTCTTC	CASSYLTETLNEQFF
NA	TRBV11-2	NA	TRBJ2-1	TGTGCCAGCAGCTTTTTTTCTGGTTACAATGAGCAGTTCTTC	CASSFFSGYNEQFF
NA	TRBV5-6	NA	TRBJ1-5	TGTGCCAGCAGCTTGGGGGCGGGATCCGGGCCCCAGCATTTT	CASSLGAGSGPQHF
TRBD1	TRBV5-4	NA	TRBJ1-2	TGTGCCAGCAGCTTGGGGACAGGGGTCTATGGCTACACCTTC	CASSLGTGVYGYTF
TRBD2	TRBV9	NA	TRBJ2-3	TGTGCCAGCAGCGTAATCCCCATAGCGGGAGCCCAAGATACGCAGTATTTT	CASSVIPIAGAQDTQYF
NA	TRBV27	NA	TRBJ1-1	TGTGCCAGCAGTATGCGGGGGGCGGGTACTGAAGCTTTCTTT	CASSMRGAGTEAFF
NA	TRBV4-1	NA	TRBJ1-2	TGCGCCAGCAGCCAAGGCCCGGGGACGGTATATGGCTACACCTTC	CASSQGPGTVYGYTF
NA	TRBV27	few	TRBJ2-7	TGTGCCAGCACCCCAGGGATTGGGTACGAGCAGTACTTC	CASTPGIGYEQYF
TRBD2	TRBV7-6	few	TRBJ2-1	TGTGCCAGCAGCTTTCTTACTAGCGGGAGATATGAGCAGTTCTTC	CASSFLTSGRYEQFF
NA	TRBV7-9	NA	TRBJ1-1	TGTGCCAGCAGCTTATCGGGCAGCGAAGCTTTCTTT	CASSLSGSEAFF
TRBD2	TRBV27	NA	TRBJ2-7	TGTGCCAGTAGCGGGAGCTTATACTACGAGCAGTACTTC	CASSGSLYYEQYF
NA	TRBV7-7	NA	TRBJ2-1	TGTGCCAGCAGCGAGGATCTGGGGGACAATGAGCAGTTCTTC	CASSEDLGDNEQFF
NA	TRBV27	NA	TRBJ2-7	TGTGCCAGCAGTCTAATACAGGACAGCGGGTACGAGCAGTACTTC	CASSLIQDSGYEQYF
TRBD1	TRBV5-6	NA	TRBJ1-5	TGTGCCAGCAGCTTGGGACAGGGGGCTTGGCAGCCCCAGCATTTT	CASSLGQGAWQPQHF
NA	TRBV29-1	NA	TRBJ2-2	TGCAGCGTTGTACAGGGCGCCGGGGAGCTGTTTTTT	CSVVQGAGELFF
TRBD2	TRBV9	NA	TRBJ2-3	TGTGCCAGCAGCCCCACTAGCGGGCCTAGCACAGATACGCAGTATTTT	CASSPTSGPSTDTQYF
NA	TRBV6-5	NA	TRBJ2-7	TGTGCCAGCAGTTCCCTCGGGTTGAGCACCTACGAGCAGTACTTC	CASSSLGLSTYEQYF
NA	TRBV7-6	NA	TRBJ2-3	TGTGCCAGCAGCTTAGCGGCTCAGGGCCTCACAGATACGCAGTATTTT	CASSLAAQGLTDTQYF
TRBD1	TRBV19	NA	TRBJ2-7	TGTGCCAGTAGCCCCATGACAGGGGCCTACGAGCAGTACTTC	CASSPMTGAYEQYF
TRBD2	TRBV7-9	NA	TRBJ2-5	TGTGCCAGCAGCTCTCAGCGGGGCCCAGAAGAGACCCAGTACTTC	CASSSQRGPEETQYF
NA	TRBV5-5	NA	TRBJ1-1	TGTGCCAGCAGCTTTTGGGGGGAGTCCCTGAACACTGAAGCTTTCTTT	CASSFWGESLNTEAFF
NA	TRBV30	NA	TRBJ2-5	TGTGCCTGGAGCGGAACGAACCAAGAGACCCAGTACTTC	CAWSGTNQETQYF
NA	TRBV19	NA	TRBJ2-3	TGTGCCAGTAGTATCGGAGATACGCAGTATTTT	CASSIGDTQYF
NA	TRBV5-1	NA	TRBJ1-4	TGCGCCAGCAGTCAGGACGGTGAAAAACTGTTTTTT	CASSQDGEKLFF
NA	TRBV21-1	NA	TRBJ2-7	TGTGCCAGCAGCAAACCAAGGCGGGGTCAGGGCGAACCACACCCCTACGAGCAGTACTTC	CASSKPRRGQGEPHPYEQYF
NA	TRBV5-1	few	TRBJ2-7	TGCGCCAGCAGCCGTGGTGGGTACGAGCAGTACTTC	CASSRGGYEQYF
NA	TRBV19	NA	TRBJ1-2	TGTGCCAGTAGTATATCCCCGCCCGGGCCGGAACCATCTACCTATGGCTACACCTTC	CASSISPPGPEPSTYGYTF
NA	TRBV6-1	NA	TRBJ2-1	TGTGCCAGCAGTGACTTGGAGGTATACAATGAGCAGTTCTTC	CASSDLEVYNEQFF
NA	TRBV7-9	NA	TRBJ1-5	TGTGCCAGCAGCCTAAATGGGTGGGAAGATCAGCCCCAGCATTTT	CASSLNGWEDQPQHF